A selection of T cell receptor beta chains follows, all from one sample in a study of immune characterization of retroperitoneal liposarcoma. Using its own MiXCR run on the PCR reads, TCRdb lists one record per CDR3 protein. The table has some 11,000 distinct CDR3 sequences, approximately 22% seen once. The sample comprised blood. These receptors were obtained from a female donor with retroperitoneal liposarcoma. The CDR3 runs from the conserved cysteine through the conserved F or W. D genes are given only for firm matches. A row's size may be missing; if present it is once, few, many or a size class.

clone size	D gene	V gene	CDR3 length	J gene	CDR3 protein	CDR3 DNA
medium-sized	-	TRBV6-4	14	TRBJ2-3	CASSDRGGTDTQYF	TGTGCCAGCAGTGACAGGGGAGGAACAGATACGCAGTATTTT
-	TRBD2	TRBV6-1	15	TRBJ2-1	CASSRGGLGENEQFF	TGTGCCAGCAGTCGGGGGGGACTAGGAGAGAACGAGCAGTTCTTC
-	-	TRBV7-2	14	TRBJ2-3	CASSLGVITDTQYF	TGTGCCAGCAGCTTAGGAGTTATCACAGATACGCAGTATTTT
many	TRBD2	TRBV7-7	14	TRBJ2-1	CASSYGTSGNEQFF	TGTGCTAGCAGCTATGGGACTAGCGGCAATGAGCAGTTCTTC
-	-	TRBV6-1	14	TRBJ2-7	CASTQAPLMIEQYF	TGTGCCAGCACACAGGCCCCTCTAATGATCGAGCAGTACTTC
large	TRBD1	TRBV11-3	12	TRBJ2-1	CASSFNRGEQFF	TGTGCCAGCAGCTTTAACAGGGGAGAGCAGTTCTTC
many	-	TRBV10-3	13	TRBJ2-7	CAISVERTYEQYF	TGTGCCATCAGTGTGGAGCGGACCTACGAGCAGTACTTC
few	TRBD2	TRBV7-2	15	TRBJ2-7	CASSLASSGSYEQYF	TGTGCCAGCAGCTTAGCTTCTAGCGGGAGTTACGAGCAGTACTTC
few	TRBD1	TRBV12-3/TRBV12-4	12	TRBJ2-3	CASSPTGDTQYF	TGTGCCAGCAGTCCGACAGGGGATACGCAGTATTTT
-	-	TRBV10-2	13	TRBJ1-5	CASSGTANQPQHF	TGCGCCAGCAGTGGGACGGCCAATCAGCCCCAGCATTTT
-	TRBD1	TRBV6-1	15	TRBJ1-2	CASSEYASGGYGYTF	TGTGCCAGCAGTGAATACGCCTCAGGGGGCTATGGCTACACCTTC
few	-	TRBV6-6	13	TRBJ1-1	CASSYSENTEAFF	TGTGCCAGCAGTTACAGTGAGAACACTGAAGCTTTCTTT
-	-	TRBV5-1	12	TRBJ2-1	CASSQQGNEQFF	TGCGCCAGCAGCCAACAGGGTAATGAGCAGTTCTTC
many	TRBD1	TRBV10-1	16	TRBJ2-4	CASSLTGGFVKNIQYF	TGCGCCAGCAGTCTGACAGGGGGTTTTGTCAAAAACATTCAGTACTTC
few	TRBD2	TRBV27	16	TRBJ2-1	CASSLMASGVLDEQFF	TGTGCCAGCAGTTTAATGGCTAGCGGGGTTTTGGATGAGCAGTTCTTC
few	-	TRBV12-3/TRBV12-4	13	TRBJ2-2	CASSTLRTGELFF	TGTGCCAGCAGTACCCTGAGAACCGGGGAGCTGTTTTTT
-	TRBD1	TRBV12-3/TRBV12-4	13	TRBJ1-2	CASSSGQGYGYTF	TGTGCCAGCAGTTCCGGACAGGGCTATGGCTACACCTTC
medium-sized	TRBD2	TRBV6-1	18	TRBJ2-1	CASSPPGVAGSSYNEQFF	TGTGCCAGCAGTCCCCCGGGGGTAGCGGGTAGCTCCTACAATGAGCAGTTCTTC
-	TRBD1	TRBV12-3/TRBV12-4	16	TRBJ2-2	CASSLYGQGLTGELFF	TGTGCCAGCAGTTTATACGGACAGGGGTTGACCGGGGAGCTGTTTTTT
medium-sized	-	TRBV6-1	17	TRBJ2-6	CASTRGSLISGANVLTF	TGTGCCAGCACGCGGGGCAGTTTGATCTCTGGGGCCAACGTCCTGACTTTC
-	TRBD2	TRBV4-1	15	TRBJ2-1	CASSHEGSGSDEQFF	TGCGCCAGCAGCCATGAGGGTAGCGGGAGTGATGAGCAGTTCTTC
-	-	TRBV5-4	15	TRBJ2-4	CASSFEGVAKNIQYF	TGTGCCAGCAGCTTCGAAGGGGTAGCCAAAAACATTCAGTACTTC
once	TRBD2	TRBV27	16	TRBJ2-7	CASSSLSGVGSYEQYF	TGTGCCAGCAGTTCACTCAGCGGGGTTGGTTCCTACGAGCAGTACTTC
many	-	TRBV6-2/TRBV6-3	14	TRBJ2-3	CASRRTASTDTQYF	TGTGCCAGCAGAAGGACAGCTAGTACAGATACGCAGTATTTT
many	TRBD2	TRBV6-1	15	TRBJ2-7	CASSDIAGGSYEQYF	TGTGCCAGCAGTGACATAGCGGGGGGATCCTACGAGCAGTACTTC
-	TRBD2	TRBV10-2	16	TRBJ2-1	CASSAYTSGSWNEQFF	TGCGCCAGCAGTGCCTATACTAGCGGGAGTTGGAATGAGCAGTTCTTC
-	TRBD2	TRBV6-6	15	TRBJ2-7	CASSYPQGGHYEQYF	TGTGCCAGCAGTTACCCCCAGGGAGGGCACTACGAGCAGTACTTC
medium-sized	TRBD1	TRBV12-3/TRBV12-4	15	TRBJ2-5	CASTLAGDSVGEQYF	TGTGCCAGCACCCTCGCTGGGGACAGCGTCGGGGAGCAGTACTTC
many	-	TRBV5-6	14	TRBJ2-3	CASSLNVGSDTQYF	TGTGCCAGCAGCCTGAATGTGGGATCAGATACGCAGTATTTT
few	TRBD1	TRBV5-6	15	TRBJ1-2	CASSAGQGTIYGYTF	TGTGCCAGCAGTGCGGGACAGGGAACGATCTATGGCTACACCTTC
medium-sized	TRBD1	TRBV6-1	16	TRBJ2-7	CASSRKTGTGIHEQYF	TGTGCCAGCAGCCGGAAAACCGGGACAGGGATCCACGAGCAGTACTTC
-	-	TRBV6-5	15	TRBJ1-6	CASSVSGRANSPLHF	TGTGCCAGCAGTGTGTCAGGGAGGGCGAATTCACCCCTCCACTTT
-	-	TRBV5-1	13	TRBJ2-2	CASRLRVSGELFF	TGCGCCAGCAGGCTCAGGGTTTCCGGGGAGCTGTTTTTT
-	TRBD2	TRBV7-2	16	TRBJ2-5	CASRSTSLAGQETQYF	TGTGCCAGCAGATCGACTAGTCTAGCGGGACAAGAGACCCAGTACTTC
-	TRBD1	TRBV5-4	15	TRBJ1-2	CASSLPGTGGHGYTF	TGTGCCAGCAGCCTTCCCGGGACAGGGGGCCATGGCTACACCTTC
few	TRBD2	TRBV12-3/TRBV12-4	15	TRBJ2-5	CASSFVAGGEETQYF	TGTGCCAGCAGTTTCGTCGCGGGAGGGGAAGAGACCCAGTACTTC
many	-	TRBV11-3	14	TRBJ2-5	CASSLVASQETQYF	TGTGCCAGCAGCTTAGTGGCGAGCCAAGAGACCCAGTACTTC
few	TRBD1	TRBV6-1	17	TRBJ2-6	CASIQTGKNFGANVLTF	TGTGCCAGCATCCAGACAGGGAAGAACTTTGGGGCCAACGTCCTGACTTTC
-	-	TRBV12-3/TRBV12-4	11	TRBJ2-6	CASSNRDSLTF	TGTGCCAGCAGTAACCGGGACTCCCTGACTTTC
medium-sized	TRBD1	TRBV11-3	14	TRBJ2-5	CASSSPTGVETQYF	TGTGCCAGCAGCTCTCCGACAGGGGTGGAGACCCAGTACTTC
-	TRBD2	TRBV14	16	TRBJ2-4	CASSQGLAGAKNIQYF	TGTGCCAGCAGCCAAGGACTAGCGGGAGCCAAAAACATTCAGTACTTC
many	-	TRBV10-1	13	TRBJ2-1	CASSPRVGGEQFF	TGCGCCAGCAGCCCCCGCGTTGGCGGTGAGCAGTTCTTC
few	-	TRBV5-6	13	TRBJ2-7	CASSRKRYYEQYF	TGTGCCAGCAGCCGAAAACGGTACTACGAGCAGTACTTC
few	TRBD2	TRBV5-5	17	TRBJ2-1	CASSPNRTSGRSNEQFF	TGTGCCAGCAGCCCGAACAGGACTAGCGGGAGGAGCAATGAGCAGTTCTTC
large	-	TRBV11-3	17	TRBJ2-1	CASSLGPGAGSYNEQFF	TGTGCCAGCAGCTTAGGCCCCGGGGCGGGATCCTACAATGAGCAGTTCTTC
-	-	TRBV5-5	13	TRBJ2-5	CASSLDWLGEQYF	TGTGCCAGCAGCTTGGATTGGCTGGGGGAGCAGTACTTC